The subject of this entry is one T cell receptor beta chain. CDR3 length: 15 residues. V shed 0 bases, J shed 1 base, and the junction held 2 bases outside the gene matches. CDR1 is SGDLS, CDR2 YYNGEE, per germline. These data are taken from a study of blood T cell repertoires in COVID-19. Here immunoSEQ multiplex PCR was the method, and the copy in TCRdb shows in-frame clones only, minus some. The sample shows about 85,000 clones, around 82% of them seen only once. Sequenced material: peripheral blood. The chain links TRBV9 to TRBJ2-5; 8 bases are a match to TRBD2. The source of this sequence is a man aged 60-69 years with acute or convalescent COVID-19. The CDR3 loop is CASSVGGGIQETQYF. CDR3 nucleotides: TGTGCCAGCAGCGTAGGCGGGGGGATCCAAGAGACCCAGTACTTC.